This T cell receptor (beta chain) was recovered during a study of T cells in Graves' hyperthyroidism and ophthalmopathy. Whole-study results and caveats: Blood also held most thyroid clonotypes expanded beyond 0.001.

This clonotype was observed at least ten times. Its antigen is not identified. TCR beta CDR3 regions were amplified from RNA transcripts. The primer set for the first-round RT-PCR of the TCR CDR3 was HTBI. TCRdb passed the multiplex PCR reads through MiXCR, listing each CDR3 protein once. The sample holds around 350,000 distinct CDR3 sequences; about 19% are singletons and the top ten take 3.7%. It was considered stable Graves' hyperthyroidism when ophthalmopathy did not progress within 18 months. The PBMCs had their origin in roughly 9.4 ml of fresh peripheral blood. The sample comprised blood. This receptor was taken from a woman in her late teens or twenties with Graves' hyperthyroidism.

CDR3 region: CATSSPRGRGHSEAFF. The DNA for the CDR3 is TGTGCCACCAGCAGTCCCCGGGGCAGGGGGCATTCTGAAGCTTTCTTT. This chain links TRBV15 with TRBJ1-1; 8 bases line up with TRBD1. The CDR3 has 16 amino acids. CDR1 is LNHNV and CDR2 is YYDKDF in the germline V gene (reference sequence). With 3 bases clipped from V and 6 bases from J, the junction kept 12 bases outside the gene matches.